What follows are 5 T cell receptor beta chains derived from one specimen sequenced in a study of blood T cell repertoires in COVID-19. The protocol was immunoSEQ multiplex PCR, while the TCRdb copy is restricted to in-frame clones and leaves out a portion. The top ten hold 1.3% of the sample, which has 380,000 or so clones, 87% seen once. The sample comprised PBMCs or T cells enriched from blood (not recorded which). These receptors originate from a young man who had recovered from COVID-19.

J is TRBJ2-2 and V is TRBV2; no clear D gene. Between the trimmed V and J ends, which lost 1 base and 2 bases, there was a span of 5 bases. Per germline, CDR1 SNHLY and CDR2 FYNNEI. There are 14 residues in the CDR3. The CDR3 DNA follows: TGTGCCAGCAGTGAAGGGCCTAACACCGGGGAGCTGTTTTTT. Translating gives CASSEGPNTGELFF.

The chain couples TRBV28 to TRBJ2-5, with 10 bases identical to TRBD1. Germline CDR1 MDHEN, CDR2 SYDVKM. This CDR3 region has 16 residues. V lost 5 bases to trimming and J lost 3 bases; unmatched junction nucleotides: 9. CDR3 in amino acids: CASSVPGQGTKETQYF. In nucleotides, the CDR3 is TGTGCCAGCAGTGTTCCGGGACAGGGGACTAAAGAGACCCAGTACTTC.

The genes are TRBV19 and TRBJ2-7; tentative D call: TRBD2 (7 bases). CDR1 and CDR2 from the germline V gene are LNHDA and SQIVND (reference sequence). Trimming pared 5 bases from V and 5 bases from J, leaving 19 bases between. CDR3 length equals 15 residues. This CDR3 is CASSPQNTGRDEQYF. CDR3 sequence (DNA): TGTGCCAGTAGTCCTCAAAACACAGGGAGGGACGAGCAGTACTTC.

The chain uses TRBV4-3 and TRBJ1-6; D ambiguous. CDR1 and CDR2 from the germline V gene are LGHNA and YSLEER. The CDR3 has 12 residues. The V end was cut by 6 bases, the J end by 9 bases, with 9 bases between. This CDR3 reads CASSTGPSPLHF. Written as DNA, the CDR3 is TGCGCCAGCAGTACGGGTCCTTCACCCCTCCACTTT.

The gene calls are TRBV2 and TRBJ1-5, with no clear D. Trimming took 1 base from V and 2 from J, leaving 15 bases between them. This CDR3 is built from 17 residues. Germline CDR1 and CDR2: SNHLY and FYNNEI. The CDR3 spells CASSEVADSVGNQPQHF. Here the CDR3 DNA reads TGTGCCAGCAGTGAAGTGGCGGACTCGGTGGGCAATCAGCCCCAGCATTTT.